These 18 T cell receptor beta chains share one sample of origin, sequenced in a study of cytotoxic CD8 clonotypes in ibrutinib-treated CLL. Sequenced by immunoSEQ multiplex PCR; TCRdb stores in-frame clones only, minus some. This table holds approximately 320,000 clones, roughly 71% found once. The material was PBMCs, obtained after 36 months of ibrutinib treatment. All receptors derive from a human donor with chronic lymphocytic leukemia.

V gene TRBV6-5 combines with J gene TRBJ2-1; a weak D match, TRBD2 (7 bases). The V end lost 2 bases, the J end lost 4 bases, and 15 bases lay between the germline ends. The CDR3 runs to 16 residues. Germline V gene lookup returns CDR1 MNHEY and CDR2 SVGAGI. The CDR3 here is CASSYRAGALYNEQFF. The CDR3 coding sequence is TGTGCCAGCAGTTACCGGGCGGGGGCCCTTTACAATGAGCAGTTCTTC.

This clone was detected only a few times. The chain joins TRBV9 to TRBJ1-2; no clear D gene. Per germline, CDR1 SGDLS and CDR2 YYNGEE. V was pared by 3 bases and J by 4 bases, with 10 bases between. The CDR3 spans 13 residues. The DNA for the CDR3 is TGTGCCAGCAGCGCGGTGAACCTCTATGGCTACACCTTC. Translation gives CASSAVNLYGYTF.

The rearrangement links TRBV2 to TRBJ1-2; D remains unclear. The CDR3 spans 13 residues. In germline, CDR1 is SNHLY, CDR2 FYNNEI. V was shortened by 4 bases and J by 7 bases, with 13 bases between the two germline ends. CDR3 region: CASSGELTFGYTF. DNA for the CDR3: TGTGCCAGCAGTGGGGAGTTGACTTTTGGCTACACCTTC.

This clone was found many times. The V gene is TRBV5-6, the J gene TRBJ1-5; 9 bases fit TRBD1. This CDR3 contains 15 residues. V lost 2 bases to trimming and J lost 6 bases; unmatched junction nucleotides: 6. Germline V gene lookup returns CDR1 SGHDT and CDR2 YYEEEE. CDR3 sequence reads: CASSFRDRETQPQHF. Written as DNA, the CDR3 is TGTGCCAGCAGCTTCCGGGACAGGGAAACTCAGCCCCAGCATTTT.

The chain joins TRBV6-6 to TRBJ2-1; 9 bases fit TRBD1. Germline CDR1 MNHNY, CDR2 SVGAGI (reference sequence). Trimming took 6 bases from V and 2 from J; bases not matched to a gene: 5. The CDR3 contains 15 residues. The CDR3 DNA reads TGTGCCAGCAGGTCCGGGACAGGGCCCTACAATGAGCAGTTCTTC. This sequence encodes CASRSGTGPYNEQFF.

This clone was detected only a few times. The chain joins TRBV18 to TRBJ2-5, with D possibly TRBD1 on 6 matching bases. With 3 bases removed from V and 3 bases from J, the gap between germline ends came to 11 bases. The length of the CDR3 is 14 residues. Per the germline V gene, CDR1 is KGHSH and CDR2 is LQKENI. CDR3 in amino acids: CASSPWDTEETQYF. The CDR3 coding sequence is TGTGCCAGCTCACCCTGGGACACCGAAGAGACCCAGTACTTC.

This clone came up a few times. The rearrangement joins TRBV11-2 to TRBJ2-7; a possible D gene is TRBD1 (6 bases). Germline CDR1 reads SGHAT; CDR2 reads FQNNGV. CDR3 size: 13 residues. V dropped 4 bases and J dropped 8 bases, with 15 bases sitting between them. CDR3 in amino acids: CASSSDRLYKQYF. CDR3 sequence (DNA): TGTGCCAGCAGCTCCGACAGGTTGTACAAGCAGTACTTC.

This clone was seen a single time. The V call is TRBV29-1, the J call TRBJ1-1; D is ambiguous. CDR1 SQVTM and CDR2 ANQGSEA come from the germline V gene. The CDR3 is 14 residues long. V lost 6 bases and J lost 1, with 15 bases in between. The CDR3 coding sequence is TGCAGCGTCGTAAACAGCGGAAAGAACACTGAAGCTTTCTTT. Translation gives CSVVNSGKNTEAFF.

The chain employs TRBV7-8 and TRBJ2-3; no clear D. The CDR3 contains 14 residues. The germline V gene encodes CDR1 SGHVS and CDR2 FQNEAQ. V was cut by 2 bases and J by 2 bases, with 8 bases left in between. The CDR3 spells CASSLRVITDTQYF. CDR3 bases: TGTGCCAGCAGCTTAAGGGTAATCACAGATACGCAGTATTTT.

This clone was observed a few times. The V and J genes are TRBV5-1 and TRBJ2-2; D possibly uses TRBD1 or TRBD2 (6 bases each). Germline-derived CDR1 and CDR2 are SGHRS and YFSETQ. CDR3 length: 16 residues. Trimming pared 3 bases from V and 4 bases from J, leaving 16 bases between. DNA for the CDR3: TGCGCCAGCAGCTCTTTTCGGGGGCTAGGCACCGGGGAGCTGTTTTTT. Translation gives CASSSFRGLGTGELFF. Full variable domain (rest looked up from reference TRBV5-1 and TRBJ2-2): KAGVTQTPRYLIKTRGQQVTLSCSPISGHRSVSWYQQTPGQGLQFLFEYFSETQRNKGNFPGRFSGRQFSNSRSEMNVSTLELGDSALYLCASSSFRGLGTGELFFGEGSRLTVL.

This chain links TRBV7-9 with TRBJ1-1, with 7 bases aligning to TRBD1. The germline CDR1 and CDR2 sequences are SEHNR and FQNEAQ (reference sequence). Unmatched junction bases numbered 8, after V lost 2 bases and J lost 8 bases. This CDR3 spans 14 amino acids. The CDR3 is CASSLLGGAKEAFF. The CDR3 DNA reads as TGTGCCAGCAGCTTATTAGGGGGCGCGAAGGAAGCTTTCTTT. Complete variable domain (other parts from reference TRBV7-9 and TRBJ1-1): DTGVSQNPRHKITKRGQNVTFRCDPISEHNRLYWYRQTLGQGPEFLTYFQNEAQLEKSRLLSDRFSAERPKGSFSTLEIQRTEQGDSAMYLCASSLLGGAKEAFFGQGTRLTVV.

V gene TRBV5-6 combines with J gene TRBJ2-7; no clear D. With 1 base removed from V and 1 base from J, the gap between germline ends came to 6 bases. CDR1 is SGHDT, CDR2 YYEEEE, per germline. This CDR3 has 13 residues. Written as DNA, the CDR3 is TGTGCCAGCAGCTTGTTGGAGTCCTACGAGCAGTACTTC. This translates into CASSLLESYEQYF.

The J gene is TRBJ2-7, the V gene TRBV13; 7 nucleotides agree with TRBD1. The germline V gene has CDR1 PRHDT and CDR2 FYEKMQ (reference sequence). This CDR3 region has 17 residues. V gave up 5 bases and J gave up 0 bases; unmatched junction bases: 13. The CDR3 nucleotides are TGTGCCAGCAGCCCGTCCCCCGGGACAGAGTACTCCTACGAGCAGTACTTC. Translated, it gives CASSPSPGTEYSYEQYF.

V is TRBV29-1 and J is TRBJ1-1; TRBD1 might be the D (5 bases). Germline lookup yields CDR1 SQVTM and CDR2 ANQGSEA. The CDR3 is 14 residues long. Trimming took 1 base from V and 4 from J, leaving 13 bases between them. CDR3 sequence reads: CSVEAPLGGTEAFF. The CDR3 coding sequence is TGCAGCGTTGAAGCCCCCTTGGGGGGCACTGAAGCTTTCTTT.

The rearrangement joins TRBV19 to TRBJ2-1; D possibly corresponds to TRBD2 (5 bases). From germline, CDR1 is LNHDA and CDR2 SQIVND (reference sequence). Trimming shortened V by 8 bases and J by 7 bases, and 21 bases separated the two germline ends. This CDR3 spans 15 amino acids. The CDR3: CASSKTGWSRNEQFF. The CDR3 DNA is TGTGCCAGTTCAAAGACGGGGTGGAGTCGGAATGAGCAGTTCTTC.

In its sample, this clone was seen once. The chain joins TRBV28 to TRBJ2-3; TRBD1 matches 8 bases. The CDR3 spans 14 residues. V was pared by 6 bases and J by 5 bases, with 7 bases of the junction left unmatched. Germline V gene data show CDR1 as MDHEN and CDR2 as SYDVKM. The CDR3 nucleotides are TGTGCCAGCAGCCCGGACAGGGCGGTAGATACGCAGTATTTT. Its translation: CASSPDRAVDTQYF. Full variable domain (rest looked up from reference TRBV28 and TRBJ2-3): DVKVTQSSRYLVKRTGEKVFLECVQDMDHENMFWYRQDPGLGLRLIYFSYDVKMKEKGDIPEGYSVSREKKERFSLILESASTNQTSMYLCASSPDRAVDTQYFGPGTRLTVL.

The chain links TRBV5-1 to TRBJ1-6; no definite D call. This CDR3 region has 15 residues. Trimming left V 0 bases short and J 9 bases short, with 13 bases between. Germline V gene sequence: CDR1 SGHRS, CDR2 YFSETQ. The CDR3 bases are TGCGCCAGCAGCTTGGTCGCCACGTTGGGTTCACCCCTCCACTTT. Translated, it gives CASSLVATLGSPLHF.

The V gene is TRBV7-2, the J gene TRBJ2-5; 9 bases match TRBD2. This CDR3 comprises 14 residues. Trimming cost V 5 bases and J 1 base; bases outside gene matches: 2. Germline CDR1 reads SGHTA; CDR2 reads FQGNSA. CDR3 protein: CASSRLAAQETQYF. CDR3 in DNA: TGTGCCAGCAGCCGACTAGCGGCCCAAGAGACCCAGTACTTC.